The clone carrying this TCR beta chain was detected ten times or more. This sample is part of a study of neurological immune-mediated disorders. The CDR3 is 17 amino acids. Germline CDR1 is LGHNA and CDR2 is YNFKEQ. Trimming stripped 4 bases from V and 0 bases from J, with 18 bases between. TCRdb itself ran the 5' RACE reads through MiXCR, one entry per CDR3 protein. The table has around 52,000 distinct CDR3 sequences, approximately 6.2% seen once. Sequenced material: CD4+ T cells from blood. This clonotype originated in a woman aged 18-29 years with multiple sclerosis. The genes are TRBV4-2 and TRBJ2-5, with a tentative D call TRBD2 (6 bases). CDR3 bases: TGTGCCAGCAGCCGAACGACGGGGGATCCCTACCAAGAGACCCAGTACTTC. It encodes CASSRTTGDPYQETQYF.